This T cell receptor (beta chain) was sequenced in a study of breast tumors, draining lymph nodes, adjacent tissues. Looked up from germline, CDR1 is SEHNR and CDR2 is FQNEAQ (reference sequence). The CDR3 is 16 residues long. The V and J ends lost 2 bases and 4 bases respectively, with 17 bases between them. Study-level points and caveats: Tumor repertoires ranked between lymph nodes and nontumor tissue in diversity, with V and J gene preferences. Data fit most tumor T cells coming from lymph node, expanding in tumor.

Samples came from axillary lymph nodes draining the breast cancer. Each CDR3 protein gets one entry after TCRdb re-called the multiplex PCR reads with MiXCR. This sample has fewer than 250,000 distinct CDR3 sequences; roughly 32% occur once, and the top ten carry about 1.4%. Notes on this clonotype: Its specificity is unknown.

This TCR came from a female donor with breast cancer. Some clones in this sample may be carry-over from other donors' samples. The V gene is TRBV7-9, the J gene TRBJ1-1; a possible D gene is TRBD1 (5 bases). Sequenced material: axillary lymph node tissue. The CDR3 loop reads CASSLFLRGFGTEAFF. CDR3 bases: TGTGCCAGCAGCTTATTCTTGCGGGGCTTTGGCACTGAAGCTTTCTTT.